Listed here are 4 T cell receptor beta chains from one sample, sequenced in a study of T cell responses to AZD1222 COVID-19 vaccine (dated by TCRdb to the early 2020s). Read against the paper, the sample's time point label means: about 28 days (+/-7) after the second vaccine dose. The library was built by means of the immunoSEQ multiplex PCR assay. TCRdb carries this immuneACCESS record with in-frame sequences only. Its versions omit some clonotypes, under half of them owing to an unresolved V gene in the studies checked, with the rest unexplained. The sample table lists some 130,000 clones, approximately 88% of them with a count of one. The top ten hold about 6% of the sample. The source was peripheral blood, collected 28 days after the second AZD1222 dose. All receptors come from an adult who received the AZD1222 COVID-19 vaccine.

J is TRBJ2-2 and V is TRBV24-1; 7 bases map to TRBD1. Trimming at V came to 5 bases and at J to 5 bases, leaving 10 bases not matched to a gene. Germline V gives CDR1 KGHDR, CDR2 SFDVKD. This CDR3 comprises 16 residues. In DNA form, the CDR3 reads TGTGCCACCAGTGGGGGCTCGACAGGGTCAACCGGGGAGCTGTTTTTT. Protein product: CATSGGSTGSTGELFF.

This chain uses TRBV12-5 with TRBJ1-4, with a possible D match to TRBD1 (6 bases). Germline loops: CDR1 LGHNT, CDR2 FRNRAP. The CDR3 runs 16 residues. Trimming stripped 4 bases from V and 2 bases from J, with 14 bases between. CDR3 sequence (DNA): TGTGCTAGTGGTTGGAGGGGGGCGCAGACTAATGAAAAACTGTTTTTT. The encoded protein is CASGWRGAQTNEKLFF.

This clone was recorded only once. The rearrangement links TRBV5-1 to TRBJ1-6; D is uncertain. Between the trimmed V and J ends, which lost 3 bases and 8 bases, there was a span of 21 bases. The CDR3 extends over 17 amino acids. Germline V lookup: CDR1 SGHRS, CDR2 YFSETQ. CDR3 region: CASSSRGTGALDSPLHF. CDR3 nucleotides: TGCGCCAGCAGCTCAAGAGGTACGGGCGCCCTGGATTCACCCCTCCACTTT.

V usage is TRBV28 and J usage is TRBJ1-2; D unresolved. Germline CDR1 is MDHEN and CDR2 is SYDVKM. The V end was cut by 3 bases, the J end by 6 bases, with 26 bases between. The CDR3 covers 18 residues. Here the CDR3 reads CASSFVFLLQAGRNGYTF. DNA for the CDR3: TGTGCCAGCAGTTTTGTATTCCTACTCCAGGCAGGAAGGAATGGCTACACCTTC.